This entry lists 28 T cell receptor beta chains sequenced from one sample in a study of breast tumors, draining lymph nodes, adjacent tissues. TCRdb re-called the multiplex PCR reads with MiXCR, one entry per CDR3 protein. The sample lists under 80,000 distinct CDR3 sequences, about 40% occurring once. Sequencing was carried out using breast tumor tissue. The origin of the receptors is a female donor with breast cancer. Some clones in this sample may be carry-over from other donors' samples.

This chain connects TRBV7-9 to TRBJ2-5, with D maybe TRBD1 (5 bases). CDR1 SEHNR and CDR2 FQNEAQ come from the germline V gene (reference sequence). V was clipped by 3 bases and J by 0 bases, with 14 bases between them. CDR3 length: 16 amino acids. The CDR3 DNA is TGTGCCAGCAGCTTTGGTCAGGGCCGTGACCAAGAGACCCAGTACTTC. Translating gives CASSFGQGRDQETQYF. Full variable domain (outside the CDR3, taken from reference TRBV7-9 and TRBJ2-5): DTGVSQNPRHKITKRGQNVTFRCDPISEHNRLYWYRQTLGQGPEFLTYFQNEAQLEKSRLLSDRFSAERPKGSFSTLEIQRTEQGDSAMYLCASSFGQGRDQETQYFGPGTRLLVL.

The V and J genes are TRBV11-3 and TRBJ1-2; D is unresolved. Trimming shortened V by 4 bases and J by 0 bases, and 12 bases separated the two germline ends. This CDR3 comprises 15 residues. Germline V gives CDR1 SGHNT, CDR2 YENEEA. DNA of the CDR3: TGTGCCAGCAGCTATACAGTAGCCTCTAACTATGGCTACACCTTC. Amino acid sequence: CASSYTVASNYGYTF.

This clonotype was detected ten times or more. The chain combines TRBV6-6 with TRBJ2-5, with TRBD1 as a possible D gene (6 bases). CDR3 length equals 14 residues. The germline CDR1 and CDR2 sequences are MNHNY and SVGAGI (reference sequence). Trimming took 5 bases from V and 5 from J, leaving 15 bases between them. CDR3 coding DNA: TGTGCCAGCAGTCACCTCGGACAGTCCGAGACCCAGTACTTC. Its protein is CASSHLGQSETQYF.

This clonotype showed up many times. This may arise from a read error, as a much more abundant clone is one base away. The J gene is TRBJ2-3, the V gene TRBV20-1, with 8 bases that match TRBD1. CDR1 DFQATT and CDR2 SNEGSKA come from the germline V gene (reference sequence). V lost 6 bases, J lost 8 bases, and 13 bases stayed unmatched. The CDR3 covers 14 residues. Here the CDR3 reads CSARRTGTPATQYF. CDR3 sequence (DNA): TGCAGTGCGAGGAGGACAGGGACTCCAGCTACGCAGTATTTT.

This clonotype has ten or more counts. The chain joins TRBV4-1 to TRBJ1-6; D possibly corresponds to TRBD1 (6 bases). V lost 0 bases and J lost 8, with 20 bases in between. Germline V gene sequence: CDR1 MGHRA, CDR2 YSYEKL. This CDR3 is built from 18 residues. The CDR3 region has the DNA TGCGCCAGCAGCCAAGAACTAACGGACAGCCTCTCGCATTCACCCCTCCACTTT. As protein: CASSQELTDSLSHSPLHF.

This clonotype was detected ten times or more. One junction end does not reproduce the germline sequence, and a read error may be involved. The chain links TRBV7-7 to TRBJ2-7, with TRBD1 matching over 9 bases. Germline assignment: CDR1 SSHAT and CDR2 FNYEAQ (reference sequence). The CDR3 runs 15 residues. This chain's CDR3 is CASSLGTGTVYEQYF. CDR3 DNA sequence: TGTGCTAGCAGCTTAGGGACAGGGACAGTCTACGAGCAGTACTTC.

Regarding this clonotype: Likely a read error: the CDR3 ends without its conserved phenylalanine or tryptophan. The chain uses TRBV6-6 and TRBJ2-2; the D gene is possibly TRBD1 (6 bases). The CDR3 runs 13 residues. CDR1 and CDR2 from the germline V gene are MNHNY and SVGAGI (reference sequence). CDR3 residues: CACRGRNTGELFS. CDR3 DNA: TGTGCCTGCAGGGGACGCAACACCGGGGAGCTGTTTTCT.

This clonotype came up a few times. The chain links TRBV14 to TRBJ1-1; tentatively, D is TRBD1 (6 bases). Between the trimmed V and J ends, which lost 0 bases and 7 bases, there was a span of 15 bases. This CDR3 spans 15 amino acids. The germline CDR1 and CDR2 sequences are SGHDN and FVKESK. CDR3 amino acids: CASSQERRGAGEAFF. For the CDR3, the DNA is TGTGCCAGCAGCCAAGAAAGGCGGGGGGCCGGTGAAGCTTTCTTT.

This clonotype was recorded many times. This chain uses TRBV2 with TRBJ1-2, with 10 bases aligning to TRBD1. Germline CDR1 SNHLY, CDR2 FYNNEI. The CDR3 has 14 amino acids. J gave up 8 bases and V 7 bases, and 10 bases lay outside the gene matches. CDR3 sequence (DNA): TGTGCCAGCACCGAGGGAGGGACAGGGGTCGGCTACACCTTC. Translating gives CASTEGGTGVGYTF. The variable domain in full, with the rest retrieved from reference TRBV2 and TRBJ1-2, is EPEVTQTPSHQVTQMGQEVILRCVPISNHLYFYWYRQILGQKVEFLVSFYNNEISEKSEIFDDQFSVERPDGSNFTLKIRSTKLEDSAMYFCASTEGGTGVGYTFGSGTRLTVV.

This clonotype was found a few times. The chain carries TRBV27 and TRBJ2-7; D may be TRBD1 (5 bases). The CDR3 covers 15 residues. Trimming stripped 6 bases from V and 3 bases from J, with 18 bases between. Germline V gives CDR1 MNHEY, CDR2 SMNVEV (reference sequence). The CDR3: CASSDSARPYYEQYF. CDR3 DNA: TGTGCCAGCAGCGACAGCGCGAGGCCTTACTACGAGCAGTACTTC.

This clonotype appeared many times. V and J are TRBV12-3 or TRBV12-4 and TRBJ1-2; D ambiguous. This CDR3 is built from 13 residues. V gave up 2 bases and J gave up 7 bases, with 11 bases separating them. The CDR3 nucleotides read TGTGCCAGCAGTTTACCGGGGAGAACTGGCTACACCTTC. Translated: CASSLPGRTGYTF.

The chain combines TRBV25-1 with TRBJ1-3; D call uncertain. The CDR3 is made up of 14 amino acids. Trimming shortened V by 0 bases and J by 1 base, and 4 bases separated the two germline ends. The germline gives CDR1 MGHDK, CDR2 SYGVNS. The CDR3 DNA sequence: TGTGCCAGCAGTGAATATGGGTCTGGAAACACCATATATTTT. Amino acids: CASSEYGSGNTIYF.

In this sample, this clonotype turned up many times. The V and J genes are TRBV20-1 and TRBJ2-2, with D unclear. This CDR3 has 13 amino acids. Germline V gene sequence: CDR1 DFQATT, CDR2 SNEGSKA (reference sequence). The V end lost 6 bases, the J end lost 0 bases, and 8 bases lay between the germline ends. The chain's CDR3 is CSANRANTGELFF. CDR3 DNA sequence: TGCAGTGCAAACAGAGCGAACACCGGGGAGCTGTTTTTT.

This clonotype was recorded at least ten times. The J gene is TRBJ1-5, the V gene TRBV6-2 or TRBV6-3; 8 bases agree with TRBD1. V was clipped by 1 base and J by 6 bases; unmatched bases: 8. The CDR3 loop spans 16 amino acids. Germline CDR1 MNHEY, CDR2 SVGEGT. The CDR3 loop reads CASSYWLRGLPQPQHF. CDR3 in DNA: TGTGCCAGCAGTTACTGGCTCAGGGGGCTACCTCAGCCCCAGCATTTT.

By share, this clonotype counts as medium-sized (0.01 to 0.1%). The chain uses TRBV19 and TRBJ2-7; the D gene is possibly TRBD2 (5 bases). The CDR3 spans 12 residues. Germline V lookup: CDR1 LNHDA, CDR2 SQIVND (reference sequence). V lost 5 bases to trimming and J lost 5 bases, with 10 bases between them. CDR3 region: CASSSTGNEQYF. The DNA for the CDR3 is TGTGCCAGTAGTTCGACCGGGAACGAGCAGTACTTC.

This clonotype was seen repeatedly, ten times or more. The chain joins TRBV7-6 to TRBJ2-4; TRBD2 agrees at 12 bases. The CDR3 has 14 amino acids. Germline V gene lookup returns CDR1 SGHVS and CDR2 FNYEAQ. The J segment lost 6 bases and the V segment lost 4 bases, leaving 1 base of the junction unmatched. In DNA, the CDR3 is TGTGCCAGCAGCTCTAGCGGGAGGGCAAACATTCAGTACTTC. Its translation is CASSSSGRANIQYF.

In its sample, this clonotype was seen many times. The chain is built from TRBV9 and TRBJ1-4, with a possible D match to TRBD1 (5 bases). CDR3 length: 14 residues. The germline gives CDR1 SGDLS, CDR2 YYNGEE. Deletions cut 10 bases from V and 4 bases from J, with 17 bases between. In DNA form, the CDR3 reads TGTGCCTCCGGGTCCGGGGCTCTTAATGAAAAACTGTTTTTT. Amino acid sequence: CASGSGALNEKLFF.

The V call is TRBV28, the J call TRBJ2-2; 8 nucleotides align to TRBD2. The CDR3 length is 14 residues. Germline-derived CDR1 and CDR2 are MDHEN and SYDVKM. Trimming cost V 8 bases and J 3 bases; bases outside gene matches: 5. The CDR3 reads CASAGGFDTGELFF. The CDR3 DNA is TGTGCCAGCGCGGGGGGCTTCGACACCGGGGAGCTGTTTTTT.

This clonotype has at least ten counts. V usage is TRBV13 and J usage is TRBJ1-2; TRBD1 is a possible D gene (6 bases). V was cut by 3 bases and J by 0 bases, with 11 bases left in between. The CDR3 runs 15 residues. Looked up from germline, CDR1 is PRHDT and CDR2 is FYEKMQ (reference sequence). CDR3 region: CASSFVDRTNYGYTF. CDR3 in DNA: TGTGCCAGCAGCTTCGTAGACAGGACTAACTATGGCTACACCTTC.

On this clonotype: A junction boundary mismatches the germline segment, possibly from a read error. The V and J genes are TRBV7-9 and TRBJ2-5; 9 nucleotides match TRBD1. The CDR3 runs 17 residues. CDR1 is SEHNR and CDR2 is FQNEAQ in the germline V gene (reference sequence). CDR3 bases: TGTGCCAGCAGCCAAATGGACAGGGGTACTACTAAAGAGCCCCAGTACTTC. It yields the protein CASSQMDRGTTKEPQYF. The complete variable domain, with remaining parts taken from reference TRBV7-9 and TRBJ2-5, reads DTGVSQNPRHKITKRGQNVTFRCDPISEHNRLYWYRQTLGQGPEFLTYFQNEAQLEKSRLLSDRFSAERPKGSFSTLEIQRTEQGDSAMYLCASSQMDRGTTKEPQYFGPGTRLLVL.

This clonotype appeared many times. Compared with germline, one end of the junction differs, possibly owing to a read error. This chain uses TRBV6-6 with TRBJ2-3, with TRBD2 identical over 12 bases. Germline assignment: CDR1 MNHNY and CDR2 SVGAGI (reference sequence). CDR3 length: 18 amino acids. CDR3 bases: TGTGCCAGCAGTCACTCGAACCTAGCGGGAGGGCTGGGGGATACGCAGTATTTT. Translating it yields CASSHSNLAGGLGDTQYF.

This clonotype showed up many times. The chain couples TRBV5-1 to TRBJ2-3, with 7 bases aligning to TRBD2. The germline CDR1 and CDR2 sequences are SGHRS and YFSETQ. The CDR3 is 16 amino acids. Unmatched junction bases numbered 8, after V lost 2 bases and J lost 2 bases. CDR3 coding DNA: TGCGCCAGCAGCTTTACCTCCCGGGGGGTCACAGATACGCAGTATTTT. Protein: CASSFTSRGVTDTQYF.

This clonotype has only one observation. The CDR3 spells CASSFVGSLNTEAFF. The CDR3 nucleotides are TGTGCCAGCAGTTTCGTCGGCAGCTTGAACACTGAAGCTTTCTTT. V usage is TRBV12-3 or TRBV12-4 and J usage is TRBJ1-1; D is unresolved. This CDR3 spans 15 amino acids. The V end lost 3 bases, the J end lost 0 bases, and 11 bases lay between the germline ends.

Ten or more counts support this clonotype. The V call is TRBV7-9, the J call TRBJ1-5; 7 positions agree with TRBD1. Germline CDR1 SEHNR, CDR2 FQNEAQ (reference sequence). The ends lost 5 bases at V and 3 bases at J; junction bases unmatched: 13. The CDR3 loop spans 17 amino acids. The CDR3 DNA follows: TGTGCCAGCAGCCGGGGGCGTTACAGGGGTGCCAATCAGCCCCAGCATTTT. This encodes CASSRGRYRGANQPQHF.

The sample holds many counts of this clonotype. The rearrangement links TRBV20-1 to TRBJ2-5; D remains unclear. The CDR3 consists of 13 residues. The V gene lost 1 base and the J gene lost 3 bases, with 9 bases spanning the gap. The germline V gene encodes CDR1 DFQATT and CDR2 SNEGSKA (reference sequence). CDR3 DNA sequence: TGCAGTGCTAGAGGAAGTTCCAAAGAGACCCAGTACTTC. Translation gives CSARGSSKETQYF.

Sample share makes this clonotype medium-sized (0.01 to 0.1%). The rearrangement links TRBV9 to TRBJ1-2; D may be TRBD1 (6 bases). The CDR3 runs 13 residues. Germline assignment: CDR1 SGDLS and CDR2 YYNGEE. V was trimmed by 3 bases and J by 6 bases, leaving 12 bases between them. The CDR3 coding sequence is TGTGCCAGCAGCGGGGAAAACAGGGATGGCTACACCTTC. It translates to CASSGENRDGYTF.

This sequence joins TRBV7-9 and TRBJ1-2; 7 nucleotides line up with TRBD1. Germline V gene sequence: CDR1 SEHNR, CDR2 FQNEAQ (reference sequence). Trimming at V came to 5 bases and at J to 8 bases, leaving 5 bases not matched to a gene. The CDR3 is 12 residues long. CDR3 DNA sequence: TGTGCCAGCAGCCTACAGGGGTACGGCTACACCTTC. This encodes CASSLQGYGYTF.

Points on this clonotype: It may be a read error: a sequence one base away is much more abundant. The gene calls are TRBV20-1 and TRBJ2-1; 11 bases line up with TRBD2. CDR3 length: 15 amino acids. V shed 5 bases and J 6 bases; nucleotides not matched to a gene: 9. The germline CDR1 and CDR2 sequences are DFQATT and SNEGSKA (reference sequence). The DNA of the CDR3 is TGCAGTGCTGTACCCGGGACTAGCGGTGCCAATGAGCAGTTCTTC. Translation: CSAVPGTSGANEQFF.